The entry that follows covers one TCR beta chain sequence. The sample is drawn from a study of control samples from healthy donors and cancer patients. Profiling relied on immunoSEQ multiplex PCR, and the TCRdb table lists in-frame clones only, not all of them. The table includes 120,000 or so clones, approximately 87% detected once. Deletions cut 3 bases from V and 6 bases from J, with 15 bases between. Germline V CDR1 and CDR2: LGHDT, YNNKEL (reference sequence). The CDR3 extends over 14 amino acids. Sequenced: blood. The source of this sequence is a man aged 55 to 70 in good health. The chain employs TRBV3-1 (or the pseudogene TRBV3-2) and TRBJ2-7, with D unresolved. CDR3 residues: CASSHGLIETEQYF. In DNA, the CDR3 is TGTGCCAGCAGCCACGGGTTAATAGAGACCGAGCAGTACTTC.